Listed here is a single T cell receptor beta chain. Its cognate antigen is unknown. This CDR3 has 13 amino acids. V was shortened by 3 bases and J by 3 bases, with 9 bases between the two germline ends. Germline CDR1 MNHEY, CDR2 SMNVEV (reference sequence). The sample is drawn from a study of cytomegalovirus exposure and HLA in healthy donors. Study-wide points: Most of the CMV-associated TCR beta chains (in a later analysis) appeared to be HLA-restricted. Researchers catalogued approximately 170 TCR beta chains as cytomegalovirus-associated.

Use of 60 Vbeta and 13 Jbeta primers characterized the PCR. The repertoire was sequenced with immunoSEQ multiplex PCR; TCRdb's copy has only in-frame clones and lacks some. The sample includes around 180,000 clones, about four fifths of them seen just once. The V gene is TRBV27, the J gene TRBJ2-7, with TRBD1 as a possible D gene (6 bases). The specimen sequenced was PBMCs. The receptor was derived from a man aged 18 to 29 in good health and CMV-seronegative. The CDR3 region has the DNA TGTGCCAGCAGTTTTGGGGACAACTACGAGCAGTACTTC. This translates into CASSFGDNYEQYF.